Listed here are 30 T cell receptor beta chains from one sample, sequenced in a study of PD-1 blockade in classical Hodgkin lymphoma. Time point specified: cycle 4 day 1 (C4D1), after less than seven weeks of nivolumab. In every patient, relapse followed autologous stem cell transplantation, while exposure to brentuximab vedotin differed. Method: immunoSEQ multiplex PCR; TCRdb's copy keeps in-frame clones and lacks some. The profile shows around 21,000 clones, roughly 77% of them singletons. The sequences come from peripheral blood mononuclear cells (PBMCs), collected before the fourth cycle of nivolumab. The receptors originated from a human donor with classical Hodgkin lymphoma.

CDR3: CASSYLRATEAFF. CDR3 nucleotide sequence: TGTGCCAGTAGTTACCTCAGGGCCACTGAAGCTTTCTTT. The J gene is TRBJ1-1, the V gene TRBV19; D perhaps matches TRBD1 (5 bases). The ends were cut back, 5 bases at V and 4 bases at J, with 11 bases in the middle. The germline V gene encodes CDR1 LNHDA and CDR2 SQIVND (reference sequence). The CDR3 has 13 amino acids.

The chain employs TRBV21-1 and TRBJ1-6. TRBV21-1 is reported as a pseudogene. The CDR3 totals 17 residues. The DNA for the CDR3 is TGTGCCAGCAGGATACGACGGCGGCGCCTGTATAATTCACCCCTCCACTTT. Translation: CASRIRRRRLYNSPLHF.

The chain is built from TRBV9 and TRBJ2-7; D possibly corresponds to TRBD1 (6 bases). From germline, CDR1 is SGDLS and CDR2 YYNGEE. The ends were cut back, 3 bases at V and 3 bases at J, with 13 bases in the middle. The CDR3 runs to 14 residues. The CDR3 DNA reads TGTGCCAGCAGCGCCAACAGGGTAAGCTACGAGCAGTACTTC. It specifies CASSANRVSYEQYF.

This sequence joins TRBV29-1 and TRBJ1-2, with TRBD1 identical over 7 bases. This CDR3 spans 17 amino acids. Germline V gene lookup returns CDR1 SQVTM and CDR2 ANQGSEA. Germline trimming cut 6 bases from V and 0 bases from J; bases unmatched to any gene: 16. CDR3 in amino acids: CSVEGGVPDRANYGYTF. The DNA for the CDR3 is TGCAGCGTAGAGGGCGGGGTCCCCGACAGGGCTAACTATGGCTACACCTTC.

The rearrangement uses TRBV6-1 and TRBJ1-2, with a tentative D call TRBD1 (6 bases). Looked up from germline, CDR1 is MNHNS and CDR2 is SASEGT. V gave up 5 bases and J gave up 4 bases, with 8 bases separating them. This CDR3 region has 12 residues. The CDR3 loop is CASSWDIYGYTF. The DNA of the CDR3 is TGTGCCAGCAGTTGGGACATCTATGGCTACACCTTC.

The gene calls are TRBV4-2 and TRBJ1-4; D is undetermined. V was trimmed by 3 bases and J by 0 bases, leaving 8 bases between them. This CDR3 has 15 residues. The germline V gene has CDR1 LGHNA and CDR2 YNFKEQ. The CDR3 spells CASSHHYPTNEKLFF. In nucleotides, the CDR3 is TGTGCCAGCAGCCACCATTATCCAACTAATGAAAAACTGTTTTTT.

This CDR3 reads CASRTGANYGYTF. The CDR3 DNA follows: TGTGCCAGCAGGACAGGGGCTAACTATGGCTACACCTTC. V and J are TRBV6-1 and TRBJ1-2; 8 positions agree with TRBD1. V lost 6 bases and J lost 0; bases outside the gene matches: 0. Looked up from germline, CDR1 is MNHNS and CDR2 is SASEGT. This CDR3 has 13 amino acids.

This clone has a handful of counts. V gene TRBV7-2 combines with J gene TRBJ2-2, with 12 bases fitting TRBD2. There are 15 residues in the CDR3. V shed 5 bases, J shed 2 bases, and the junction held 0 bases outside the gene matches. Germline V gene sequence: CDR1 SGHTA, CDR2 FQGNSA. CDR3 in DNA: TGTGCCAGCAGCGGACTAGCGGGAAACACCGGGGAGCTGTTTTTT. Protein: CASSGLAGNTGELFF.

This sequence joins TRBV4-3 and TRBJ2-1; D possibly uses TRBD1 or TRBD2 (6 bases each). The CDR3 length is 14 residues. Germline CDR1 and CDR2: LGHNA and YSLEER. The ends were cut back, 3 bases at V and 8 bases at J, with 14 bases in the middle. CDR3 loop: CASSQIGGWDEQFF. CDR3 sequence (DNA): TGCGCCAGCAGCCAGATCGGGGGCTGGGATGAGCAGTTCTTC.

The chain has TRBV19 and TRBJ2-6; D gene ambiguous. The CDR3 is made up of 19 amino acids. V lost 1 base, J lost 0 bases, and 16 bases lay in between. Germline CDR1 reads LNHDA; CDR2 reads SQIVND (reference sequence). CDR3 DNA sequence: TGTGCCAGTAGTATAGGGGGAACGGGCATCGGCTCTGGGGCCAACGTCCTGACTTTC. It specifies CASSIGGTGIGSGANVLTF.

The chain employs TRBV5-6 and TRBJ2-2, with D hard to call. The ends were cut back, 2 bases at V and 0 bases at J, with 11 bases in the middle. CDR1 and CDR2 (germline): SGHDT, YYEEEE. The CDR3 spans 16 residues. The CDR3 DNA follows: TGTGCCAGCAGCTTTTTTGGCAGCGCGAACACCGGGGAGCTGTTTTTT. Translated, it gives CASSFFGSANTGELFF.

CDR3 DNA sequence: TGCGCCAGCAGCCAAGACGTGGCTAGCGGGGGGGCCGCAGATACGCAGTATTTT. Translated: CASSQDVASGGAADTQYF. The V and J genes are TRBV4-1 and TRBJ2-3; 12 bases are a match to TRBD2. The CDR3 contains 18 residues. Looked up from germline, CDR1 is MGHRA and CDR2 is YSYEKL. Losses at the gene ends were 0 bases for V and 4 bases for J; bases not matched to a gene: 8.

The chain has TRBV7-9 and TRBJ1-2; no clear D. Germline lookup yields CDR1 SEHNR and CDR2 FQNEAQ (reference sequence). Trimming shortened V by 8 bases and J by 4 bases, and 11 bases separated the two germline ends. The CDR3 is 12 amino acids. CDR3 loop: CASATNLYGYTF. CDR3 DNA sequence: TGTGCCAGCGCTACCAACCTCTATGGCTACACCTTC.

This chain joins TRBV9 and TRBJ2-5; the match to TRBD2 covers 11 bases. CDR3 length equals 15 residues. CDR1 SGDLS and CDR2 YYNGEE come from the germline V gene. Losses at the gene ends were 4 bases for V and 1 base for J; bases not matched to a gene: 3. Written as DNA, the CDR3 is TGTGCCAGCAGCCTAGCGGGGGGAACCCAAGAGACCCAGTACTTC. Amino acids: CASSLAGGTQETQYF.

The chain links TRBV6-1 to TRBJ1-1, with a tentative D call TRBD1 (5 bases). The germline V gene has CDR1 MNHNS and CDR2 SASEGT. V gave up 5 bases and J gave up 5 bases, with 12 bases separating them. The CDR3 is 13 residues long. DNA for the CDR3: TGTGCCAGCAGTCGGGTCGGGGGGACTGAAGCTTTCTTT. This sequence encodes CASSRVGGTEAFF.

CDR3 sequence: CASSLGGGASYNEQFF. DNA of the CDR3: TGTGCCAGCAGCTTAGGGGGCGGTGCCTCCTACAATGAGCAGTTCTTC. The chain is built from TRBV11-3 and TRBJ2-1; the D gene is possibly TRBD1 (5 bases). The germline gives CDR1 SGHNT, CDR2 YENEEA. The V end was cut by 1 base, the J end by 0 bases, with 10 bases between. The CDR3 covers 16 residues.

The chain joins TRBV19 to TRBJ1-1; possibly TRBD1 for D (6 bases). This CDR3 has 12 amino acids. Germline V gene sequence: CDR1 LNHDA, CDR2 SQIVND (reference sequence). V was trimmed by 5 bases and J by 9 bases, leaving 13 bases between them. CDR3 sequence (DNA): TGTGCCAGTAGTTTCCTCGGACAGAAAGCTTTCTTT. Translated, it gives CASSFLGQKAFF. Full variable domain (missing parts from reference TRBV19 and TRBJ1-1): DGGITQSPKYLFRKEGQNVTLSCEQNLNHDAMYWYRQDPGQGLRLIYYSQIVNDFQKGDIAEGYSVSREKKESFPLTVTSAQKNPTAFYLCASSFLGQKAFFGQGTRLTVV.

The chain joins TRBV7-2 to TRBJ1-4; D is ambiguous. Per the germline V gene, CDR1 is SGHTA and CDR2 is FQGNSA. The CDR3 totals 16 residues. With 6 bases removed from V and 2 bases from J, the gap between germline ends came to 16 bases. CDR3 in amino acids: CASSYVMGATNEKLFF. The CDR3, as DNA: TGTGCCAGCAGTTACGTTATGGGAGCGACTAATGAAAAACTGTTTTTT.

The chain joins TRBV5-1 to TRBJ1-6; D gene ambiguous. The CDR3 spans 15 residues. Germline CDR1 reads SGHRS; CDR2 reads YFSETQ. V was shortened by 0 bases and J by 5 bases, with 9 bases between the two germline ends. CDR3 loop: CASSLGVSHNSPLHF. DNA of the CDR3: TGCGCCAGCAGCTTGGGGGTCAGCCATAATTCACCCCTCCACTTT.

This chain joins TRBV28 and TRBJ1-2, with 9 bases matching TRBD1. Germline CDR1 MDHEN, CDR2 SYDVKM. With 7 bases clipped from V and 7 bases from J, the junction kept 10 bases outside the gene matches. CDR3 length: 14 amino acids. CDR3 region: CASTSPQGAGGYTF. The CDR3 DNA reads TGTGCCAGCACCTCCCCACAGGGGGCGGGTGGCTACACCTTC.

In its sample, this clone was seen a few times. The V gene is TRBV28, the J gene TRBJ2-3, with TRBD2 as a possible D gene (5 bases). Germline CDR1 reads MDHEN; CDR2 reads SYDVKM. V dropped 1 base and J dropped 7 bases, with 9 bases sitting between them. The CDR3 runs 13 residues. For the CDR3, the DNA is TGTGCCAGCAGTTTATATGCTAGCTATACGCAGTATTTT. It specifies CASSLYASYTQYF.

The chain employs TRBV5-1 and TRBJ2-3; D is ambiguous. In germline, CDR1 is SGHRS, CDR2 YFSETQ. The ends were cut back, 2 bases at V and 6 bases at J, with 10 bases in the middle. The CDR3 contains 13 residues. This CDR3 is CASSFYRLDTQYF. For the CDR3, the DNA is TGCGCCAGCAGCTTTTACAGACTGGATACGCAGTATTTT.

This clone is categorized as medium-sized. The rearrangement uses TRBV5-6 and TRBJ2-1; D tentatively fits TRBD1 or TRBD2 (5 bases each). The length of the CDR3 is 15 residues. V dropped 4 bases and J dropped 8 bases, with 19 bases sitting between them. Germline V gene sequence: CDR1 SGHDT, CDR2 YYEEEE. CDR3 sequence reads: CASSLGGDPLDEQFF. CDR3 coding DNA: TGTGCCAGCAGCCTAGGTGGGGACCCCTTAGATGAGCAGTTCTTC. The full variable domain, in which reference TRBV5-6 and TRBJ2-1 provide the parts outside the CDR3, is DAGVTQSPTHLIKTRGQQVTLRCSPKSGHDTVSWYQQALGQGPQFIFQYYEEEERQRGNFPDRFSGHQFPNYSSELNVNALLLGDSALYLCASSLGGDPLDEQFFGPGTRLTVL.

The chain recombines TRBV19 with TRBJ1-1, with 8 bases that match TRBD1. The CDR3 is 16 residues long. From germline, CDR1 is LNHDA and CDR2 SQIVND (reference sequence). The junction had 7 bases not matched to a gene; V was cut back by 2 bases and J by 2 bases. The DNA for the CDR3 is TGTGCCAGTAGTATAACCAGGGGGCTTATAAACACTGAAGCTTTCTTT. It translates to CASSITRGLINTEAFF.

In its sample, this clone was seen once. CDR3 sequence: CASSLERGKSGEKLFF. In nucleotides, the CDR3 is TGTGCCAGCAGCTTAGAAAGGGGGAAATCAGGGGAAAAACTGTTTTTT. The chain combines TRBV7-9 with TRBJ1-4; a weak D match, TRBD1 (6 bases). Trimming cost V 1 base and J 8 bases, with 17 bases left between them. The length of the CDR3 is 16 residues. From germline, CDR1 is SEHNR and CDR2 FQNEAQ (reference sequence).

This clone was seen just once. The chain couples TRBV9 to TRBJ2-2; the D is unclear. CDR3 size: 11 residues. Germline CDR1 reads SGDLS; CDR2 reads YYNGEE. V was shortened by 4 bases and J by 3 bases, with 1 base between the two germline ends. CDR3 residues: CASSHTGELFF. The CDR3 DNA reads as TGTGCCAGCAGCCACACCGGGGAGCTGTTTTTT.

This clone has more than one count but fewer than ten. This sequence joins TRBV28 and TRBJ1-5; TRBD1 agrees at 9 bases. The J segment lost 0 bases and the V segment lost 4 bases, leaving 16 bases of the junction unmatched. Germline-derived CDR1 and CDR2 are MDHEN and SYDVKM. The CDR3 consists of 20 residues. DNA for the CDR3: TGTGCCAGCAGTTCCCCGGACAGGGGCTCCACGTTTTATAGCAATCAGCCCCAGCATTTT. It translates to CASSSPDRGSTFYSNQPQHF.

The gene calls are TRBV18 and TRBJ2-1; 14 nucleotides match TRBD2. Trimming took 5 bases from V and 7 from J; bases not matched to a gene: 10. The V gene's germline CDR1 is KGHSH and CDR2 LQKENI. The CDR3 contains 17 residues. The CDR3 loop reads CASSSGLAGEGGNEQFF. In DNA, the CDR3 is TGTGCCAGCTCATCGGGACTAGCGGGAGAGGGGGGTAATGAGCAGTTCTTC.

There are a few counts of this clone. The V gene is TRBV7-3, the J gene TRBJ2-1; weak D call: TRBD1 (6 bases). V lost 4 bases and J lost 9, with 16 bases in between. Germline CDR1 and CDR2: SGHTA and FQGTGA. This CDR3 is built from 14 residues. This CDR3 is CASSSGRGRGEQFF. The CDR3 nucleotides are TGTGCCAGCAGCTCAGGAAGGGGGAGAGGTGAGCAGTTCTTC.

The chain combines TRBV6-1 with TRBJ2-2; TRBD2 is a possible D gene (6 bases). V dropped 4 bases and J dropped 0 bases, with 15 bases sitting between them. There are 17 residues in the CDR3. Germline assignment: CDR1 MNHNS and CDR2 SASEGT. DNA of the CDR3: TGTGCCAGCAGTGGCCGACGGCGGGGAACGAACACCGGGGAGCTGTTTTTT. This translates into CASSGRRRGTNTGELFF.